A selection of T cell receptor beta chains follows, all from one sample in a study of Ad26.COV2.S vaccination and SARS-CoV-2 variants. This table comes from immunoSEQ multiplex PCR, and its TCRdb copy is limited to in-frame clones, with some not included. The sample contains about 350,000 clones, approximately 81% of which appear only once. Sequenced here: peripheral blood, sampled in a trial of Ad26.COV2.S vaccine versus placebo. The origin of the receptors is a person aged 18-60 years who received the Ad26.COV2.S COVID-19 vaccine or a placebo. CDR3s include the opening cysteine and the closing phenylalanine or tryptophan. The order of the fields is J gene, CDR3 length, V gene, CDR3 protein.

TRBJ2-1	14	TRBV2	CASTFLTPYNEQFF
TRBJ2-7	15	TRBV18	CASSRSTSGGPEQYF
TRBJ2-2	15	TRBV11-2	CASSRTPWPSGELFF
TRBJ2-5	13	TRBV12-3/TRBV12-4	CASSWGGRETQYF
TRBJ1-5	13	TRBV6-5	CASSWDSNQPQHF
TRBJ2-7	14	TRBV9	CASSVGTSRNEQYF
TRBJ2-2	18	TRBV11-3	CASSLEAVVGSNTGELFF
TRBJ2-7	14	TRBV29-1	CSGQGDGSSYEQYF
TRBJ2-2	16	TRBV30	CAWSFDGTGMTGELFF
TRBJ2-1	14	TRBV5-6	CASSRAGSYNEQFF
TRBJ2-7	15	TRBV7-2	CASSPTGTLSYEQYF
TRBJ1-2	12	TRBV6-1	CASSEGDLGYTF
TRBJ2-7	16	TRBV7-9	CASSYGPRTGGFEQYF
TRBJ2-2	14	TRBV7-9	CASSFSANTGELFF
TRBJ2-3	14	TRBV14	CASSQDVGADTQYF
TRBJ2-7	15	TRBV4-1	CASSQVGTGDYEQYF
TRBJ2-7	19	TRBV5-8	CASSMRAGAGAVLRYEQYF
TRBJ2-3	17	TRBV18	CASSPRLTGVSTDTQYF
TRBJ2-5	13	TRBV27	CASSSNPRETQYF
TRBJ2-7	15	TRBV4-3	CASSRAGQVPYEQYF